One sample yielded the 32 T cell receptor beta chains listed below, sequenced in a study of blood T cells in healthy people across ages (dated by TCRdb to 2013 to 2016). Library method: 5' RACE. These reads were obtained on an Illumina HiSeq 2500. A second PCR of roughly 6 to 11 cycles was performed with a sample-barcoded 5' primer and a J-beta primer mix. TCRdb trimmed public reads at Q25 via fastp, called clones via MiXCR and kept in-frame beta chains. Every entry covers one CDR3 protein and lists the most common genes and DNA from its rows. A total of 600,000 or so distinct CDR3 sequences appear in this sample, 47% of them only once. The ten biggest clones cover about 26% of the sample. What was sequenced was blood. All receptors come from a man at least 80 years old in good health.

This clonotype has only one observation. This chain links TRBV2 with TRBJ2-7; 10 positions match TRBD1. CDR1 and CDR2 from the germline V gene are SNHLY and FYNNEI. CDR3 length equals 15 residues. V gave up 1 base and J gave up 3 bases; unmatched junction bases: 3. CDR3 DNA sequence: TGTGCCAGCAGTGAAGAGGGACAGGGGTTCTACGAGCAGTACTTC. It yields the protein CASSEEGQGFYEQYF.

This clonotype was counted between two and nine times. V usage is TRBV5-1 and J usage is TRBJ1-1; D possibly corresponds to TRBD1 (6 bases). V was clipped by 0 bases and J by 4 bases, with 13 bases between them. CDR3 length: 15 residues. Germline CDR1 and CDR2: SGHRS and YFSETQ. The CDR3 loop reads CASSLARRGSTEAFF. The CDR3 DNA follows: TGCGCCAGCAGCTTGGCGAGGAGGGGGTCCACTGAAGCTTTCTTT.

This clonotype was observed a few times. The chain links TRBV27 to TRBJ2-3; 13 nucleotides match TRBD2. J gave up 5 bases and V 5 bases, and 4 bases lay outside the gene matches. The CDR3 length is 15 residues. In germline, CDR1 is MNHEY, CDR2 SMNVEV (reference sequence). CDR3 sequence: CASSQRLAGGDTQYF. The CDR3 DNA sequence: TGTGCCAGCAGTCAAAGACTAGCGGGAGGAGATACGCAGTATTTT.

J is TRBJ2-2 and V is TRBV5-1; 9 bases fit TRBD2. Looked up from germline, CDR1 is SGHRS and CDR2 is YFSETQ. The CDR3 runs 15 residues. V lost 0 bases, J lost 10 bases, and 7 bases stayed unmatched. Here the CDR3 DNA reads TGCGCCAGCAGCTTGGGGCTAGCGGGGCCCTCGGAGCTGTTTTTT. It specifies CASSLGLAGPSELFF.

The chain combines TRBV5-5 with TRBJ1-2; 8 bases align to TRBD1. Germline V gives CDR1 SGHKS, CDR2 YYEKEE (reference sequence). The CDR3 is 14 residues long. The V gene end was trimmed by 4 bases and the J gene end by 6 bases; junction bases not matched to a gene: 8. CDR3: CASSVGQGSDGYTF. The CDR3 coding sequence is TGTGCCAGCAGCGTTGGACAGGGTTCGGATGGCTACACCTTC. The variable domain in full, with the rest retrieved from reference TRBV5-5 and TRBJ1-2, is DAGVTQSPTHLIKTRGQQVTLRCSPISGHKSVSWYQQVLGQGPQFIFQYYEKEERGRGNFPDRFSARQFPNYSSELNVNALLLGDSALYLCASSVGQGSDGYTFGSGTRLTVV.

Regarding this clonotype: Mismatch with germline at one junction end may stem from a read error. This chain connects TRBV6-5 to TRBJ2-1, with TRBD2 as a possible D gene (5 bases). This CDR3 contains 14 residues. Germline CDR1 reads MNHEY; CDR2 reads SVGAGI. This chain's CDR3 is CASSRRGPYNGQFF. The CDR3 region has the DNA TGTGCCAGCTCGAGACGGGGTCCCTACAATGGGCAGTTCTTC.

This sequence joins TRBV20-1 and TRBJ2-1; D may correspond to TRBD1 or TRBD2 (6 bases each). Germline assignment: CDR1 DFQATT and CDR2 SNEGSKA (reference sequence). The CDR3 consists of 13 residues. Deletions cut 6 bases from V and 4 bases from J, with 13 bases between. The CDR3 region has the DNA TGCAGTGCCGGAGGGACACCTTACAATGAGCAGTTCTTC. Translating gives CSAGGTPYNEQFF.

The chain recombines TRBV24-1 with TRBJ2-3; no clear D. V lost 5 bases, J lost 4 bases, and 9 bases lay in between. The CDR3 is made up of 13 amino acids. CDR1 is KGHDR, CDR2 SFDVKD, per germline. CDR3 nucleotides: TGTGCCACCAGTGTAACCGGAGCAGATACGCAGTATTTT. Translating gives CATSVTGADTQYF.

This chain links TRBV28 with TRBJ1-5; possible D gene TRBD1, 5 bases. The CDR3 runs to 13 residues. V lost 11 bases to trimming and J lost 7 bases, with 18 bases between them. Germline V gives CDR1 MDHEN, CDR2 SYDVKM. The CDR3 protein is CAHRGGARQPQHF. CDR3 sequence (DNA): TGTGCCCACCGGGGCGGGGCGAGACAGCCCCAGCATTTT.

J is TRBJ2-6 and V is TRBV12-5, with 7 positions matching TRBD1. V lost 5 bases, J lost 2 bases, and 9 bases stayed unmatched. CDR3 length: 17 residues. From germline, CDR1 is LGHNT and CDR2 FRNRAP. CDR3 amino acids: CASGASRQGPGANVLTF. The CDR3 region has the DNA TGTGCTAGTGGTGCCTCCCGACAGGGTCCTGGGGCCAACGTCCTGACTTTC.

V gene TRBV5-6 combines with J gene TRBJ1-5, with D hard to call. Trimming left V 0 bases short and J 9 bases short, with 7 bases between. Germline V gene data show CDR1 as SGHDT and CDR2 as YYEEEE. The CDR3 totals 12 residues. The CDR3 DNA is TGTGCCAGCAGCTTGGCCGGATCGCCCCAGCATTTT. Its translation is CASSLAGSPQHF.

This clonotype was detected many times. A much larger clone sits a single nucleotide away, making a read error possible. The V and J genes are TRBV6-5 and TRBJ2-7; 8 nucleotides align to TRBD2. Germline CDR1 MNHEY, CDR2 SVGAGI. The CDR3 is made up of 10 amino acids. Germline trimming cut 11 bases from V and 7 bases from J; bases unmatched to any gene: 4. CDR3 sequence reads: CAAGGDEQYF. The CDR3 nucleotides read TGTGCCGCCGGGGGGGATGAGCAGTACTTC.

V gene TRBV20-1 combines with J gene TRBJ2-1, with 8 bases that match TRBD2. V lost 6 bases and J lost 7; bases outside the gene matches: 14. The CDR3 consists of 15 residues. In germline, CDR1 is DFQATT, CDR2 SNEGSKA (reference sequence). CDR3 sequence (DNA): TGCAGTGCCCGACTCGAAGCGGGGGCGGGAAATGAGCAGTTCTTC. Its translation: CSARLEAGAGNEQFF.

V usage is TRBV18 and J usage is TRBJ2-3; D gene uncertain. CDR3 length: 14 residues. V was pared by 2 bases and J by 3 bases, with 9 bases between. Looked up from germline, CDR1 is KGHSH and CDR2 is LQKENI. The CDR3 nucleotides are TGTGCCAGCTCACCAAGCTCTAGGACAGATACGCAGTATTTT. It specifies CASSPSSRTDTQYF.

The CDR3 loop is CASISGGPRNEQFF. The CDR3 DNA reads TGTGCCAGCATCTCGGGAGGGCCGCGTAATGAGCAGTTCTTC. J is TRBJ2-1 and V is TRBV2; TRBD2 matches 8 bases. J lost 7 bases, V lost 7 bases, and 9 bases had no gene match. The CDR3 contains 14 residues. Germline assignment: CDR1 SNHLY and CDR2 FYNNEI.

Many counts were recorded for this clonotype. V gene TRBV6-6 combines with J gene TRBJ2-3, with 9 bases lining up with TRBD2. V lost 0 bases to trimming and J lost 3 bases; unmatched junction nucleotides: 7. There are 17 residues in the CDR3. Looked up from germline, CDR1 is MNHNY and CDR2 is SVGAGI (reference sequence). The DNA for the CDR3 is TGTGCCAGCAGTTACTCGGCGCGGGGGGGCGGAACAGATACGCAGTATTTT. It is translated as CASSYSARGGGTDTQYF.

There are a few counts of this clonotype. The chain employs TRBV29-1 and TRBJ2-5; perhaps D is TRBD1 or TRBD2 (6 bases each). The germline V gene has CDR1 SQVTM and CDR2 ANQGSEA. The CDR3 is 13 amino acids. V was trimmed by 2 bases and J by 5 bases, leaving 12 bases between them. The CDR3 nucleotides read TGCAGCGTTGAAATCGGGGGCAGGGAGACCCAGTACTTC. Translated, it gives CSVEIGGRETQYF.

Turning to this clonotype: One end of the junction does not line up with germline, which may come from a read error. The CDR3 region has the DNA TGTGCCAGCAACCACCTGGGAAGTTCACCCCCCCACTTT. It encodes CASNHLGSSPPHF. J is TRBJ1-6 and V is TRBV6-6, with D unclear. There are 13 residues in the CDR3. Germline CDR1 reads MNHNY; CDR2 reads SVGAGI (reference sequence).

The genes are TRBV7-2 and TRBJ2-4; 8 nucleotides line up with TRBD1. Losses at the gene ends were 3 bases for V and 1 base for J; bases not matched to a gene: 2. CDR3 length equals 15 residues. CDR1 and CDR2 (germline): SGHTA, FQGNSA. The CDR3 DNA reads as TGTGCCAGCAGCTTGACAGGGGATGCCAAAAACATTCAGTACTTC. Translating it yields CASSLTGDAKNIQYF.

This rearrangement joins TRBV7-9 to TRBJ1-1; TRBD1 agrees at 11 bases. Germline values: CDR1 SEHNR, CDR2 FQNEAQ (reference sequence). J was trimmed by 1 base and V by 4 bases; bases with no gene match: 11. The CDR3 consists of 18 residues. The CDR3 spells CASSSGRTGGSSNTEAFF. CDR3 coding DNA: TGTGCCAGCAGCTCCGGCAGGACAGGGGGCAGTTCGAACACTGAAGCTTTCTTT.

This clonotype occurred a few times. This may arise from a read error, as a much more abundant clone is one base away. CDR3 amino acids: CASSSTGIYGYTF. In DNA, the CDR3 is TGTGCCAGCAGTTCGACAGGGATCTATGGCTACACCTTC. The chain has TRBV6-2 or TRBV6-3 and TRBJ1-2, with 7 bases lining up with TRBD1. The junction had 3 bases not matched to a gene; V was cut back by 4 bases and J by 4 bases. CDR1 and CDR2 from the germline V gene are MNHEY and SVGEGT. CDR3 length: 13 amino acids.

The table lists this clonotype with a few counts. The J gene is TRBJ2-1, the V gene TRBV15; 12 nucleotides line up with TRBD2. Germline-derived CDR1 and CDR2 are LNHNV and YYDKDF (reference sequence). The CDR3 runs to 16 residues. With V trimmed by 5 bases and J by 4 bases, 6 bases remained unmatched. CDR3 sequence: CATSVWTSGTYNEQFF. The DNA of the CDR3 is TGTGCCACCAGCGTATGGACTAGCGGGACATACAATGAGCAGTTCTTC.

This clonotype showed up just a few times. The chain recombines TRBV5-4 with TRBJ2-1; TRBD1 matches 8 bases. Trimming took 0 bases from V and 4 from J; bases not matched to a gene: 3. Looked up from germline, CDR1 is SGHNT and CDR2 is YYREEE (reference sequence). The CDR3 spans 15 residues. In nucleotides, the CDR3 is TGTGCCAGCAGCTTGGAATGGGACAGGTACAATGAGCAGTTCTTC. Protein: CASSLEWDRYNEQFF.

This chain links TRBV20-1 with TRBJ2-5; TRBD1 aligns across 8 bases. The CDR3 has 13 amino acids. Germline V gene data show CDR1 as DFQATT and CDR2 as SNEGSKA (reference sequence). After removal of 6 bases from V and 4 bases from J, the junction contained 7 bases not matched to a gene. CDR3 loop: CSAQTGALETQYF. CDR3 nucleotide sequence: TGCAGTGCCCAGACAGGGGCGTTAGAGACCCAGTACTTC.

The CDR3 DNA sequence: TGTGCCAGCACCGATGGCAGGGGGACCCAGTACTTC. It translates to CASTDGRGTQYF. The chain carries TRBV12-3 or TRBV12-4 and TRBJ2-5; weak D call: TRBD1 (6 bases). Trimming pared 7 bases from V and 7 bases from J, leaving 13 bases between. The CDR3 totals 12 residues.

The rearrangement links TRBV20-1 to TRBJ2-7; 7 bases map to TRBD1. In germline, CDR1 is DFQATT, CDR2 SNEGSKA (reference sequence). V trimming: 6 bases; J trimming: 1 base; junction bases outside the gene matches: 3. The CDR3 covers 12 residues. Here the CDR3 DNA reads TGCAGTGCCGGACAGGCGTCCTACGAGCAGTACTTC. Residues: CSAGQASYEQYF.

The gene calls are TRBV12-3 or TRBV12-4 and TRBJ2-7, with 7 bases that match TRBD1. The junction had 13 bases not matched to a gene; V was cut back by 2 bases and J by 6 bases. The CDR3 consists of 16 residues. The CDR3 sequence: CASSLQGGRASFEQYF. The DNA for the CDR3 is TGTGCCAGCAGTTTACAAGGGGGCAGGGCTTCGTTCGAGCAGTACTTC.

The chain links TRBV7-2 to TRBJ2-7, with 14 bases lining up with TRBD2. V lost 3 bases to trimming and J lost 6 bases; unmatched junction nucleotides: 16. Per the germline V gene, CDR1 is SGHTA and CDR2 is FQGNSA. The CDR3 consists of 19 residues. CDR3 protein: CASSFSLGTSGRGGGEQYF. The CDR3 region has the DNA TGTGCCAGCAGCTTTTCCCTCGGGACTAGCGGGAGAGGCGGGGGCGAGCAGTACTTC.

The chain couples TRBV6-2 or TRBV6-3 to TRBJ2-1; 8 bases map to TRBD2. CDR1 is MNHEY, CDR2 SVGEGT, per germline. This CDR3 has 17 residues. V shed 6 bases, J shed 4 bases, and the junction held 14 bases outside the gene matches. CDR3 region: CASSRLYTSGQYNEQFF. The CDR3 DNA reads TGTGCCAGCAGCCGTCTCTATACTAGCGGACAATACAATGAGCAGTTCTTC.

This clonotype was counted between two and nine times. The CDR3 bases are TGCGCCAGCAGCCAAGATGTCCCCCCTATCTCCTACGAGCAGTACTTC. Translation: CASSQDVPPISYEQYF. The chain combines TRBV4-3 with TRBJ2-7, with no clear D. The CDR3 totals 16 residues. Between the trimmed V and J ends, which lost 0 bases and 0 bases, there was a span of 12 bases. The germline V gene encodes CDR1 LGHNA and CDR2 YSLEER.

This clonotype came up a few times. V usage is TRBV7-2 and J usage is TRBJ2-7; 7 positions match TRBD2. Trimming cost V 3 bases and J 6 bases; bases outside gene matches: 2. The germline CDR1 and CDR2 sequences are SGHTA and FQGNSA. The CDR3 runs 12 residues. CDR3 loop: CASSFRGVEQYF. The DNA of the CDR3 is TGTGCCAGCAGCTTCCGGGGGGTCGAGCAGTACTTC.

The rearrangement uses TRBV11-2 and TRBJ2-7; D is unresolved. With the DNA end fitting TRBJ2-5 better, the J assignment may be wrong. CDR3 length: 14 residues. The V gene's germline CDR1 is SGHAT and CDR2 FQNNGV. The CDR3 DNA reads as TGTGCCAGCAGCCGCGACCCGGTAGAAGAGACCCAGTACTTC. Its protein product is CASSRDPVEETQYF.